The 15 T cell receptor beta chains below all came from one sample that was sequenced in a study of T cell responses to AZD1222 COVID-19 vaccine. Clones were sequenced by immunoSEQ multiplex PCR, and TCRdb holds only the in-frame ones, with some missing. The sample consists of 120,000 to 150,000 clones, 93% of them appearing once. The input for sequencing was peripheral blood, taken on day 0 of AZD1222 vaccination. Receptors were obtained from an adult in good health.

This clone was counted once. This chain connects TRBV7-2 to TRBJ2-5, with 14 bases matching TRBD2. CDR3 length: 17 residues. The trim removed 5 bases at V and 1 base at J, leaving 6 bases unmatched. From germline, CDR1 is SGHTA and CDR2 FQGNSA. In DNA, the CDR3 is TGTGCCAGCAGCCCCGGGACTAGCGGGGGAGTCCAAGAGACCCAGTACTTC. This translates into CASSPGTSGGVQETQYF.

In its sample, this clone was seen once. The same CDR3 also results from other DNA sequences found in this sample. This sequence joins TRBV11-2 and TRBJ2-5; possible D gene TRBD1, 5 bases. Per germline, CDR1 SGHAT and CDR2 FQNNGV. V lost 1 base, J lost 4 bases, and 7 bases lay in between. This CDR3 comprises 13 residues. The CDR3: CASSLGQGETQYF. The CDR3 nucleotides read TGTGCCAGCAGCTTAGGCCAGGGAGAGACCCAGTACTTC.

V and J are TRBV18 and TRBJ1-6, with 9 bases lining up with TRBD1. CDR3 size: 17 residues. V lost 3 bases to trimming and J lost 7 bases; unmatched junction nucleotides: 10. Germline assignment: CDR1 KGHSH and CDR2 LQKENI. The CDR3: CASSPTDRGASNSPLHF. The CDR3 coding sequence is TGTGCCAGCTCACCCACCGACAGGGGGGCATCAAATTCACCCCTCCACTTT.

The chain couples TRBV6-5 to TRBJ2-4, with D possibly being TRBD1 (5 bases). With 5 bases removed from V and 1 base from J, the gap between germline ends came to 9 bases. CDR1 is MNHEY and CDR2 is SVGAGI in the germline V gene. The CDR3 consists of 14 residues. CDR3: CASSLQGAKNIQYF. CDR3 DNA: TGTGCCAGCAGTCTTCAGGGTGCCAAAAACATTCAGTACTTC.

The chain employs TRBV9 and TRBJ2-6; TRBD1 matches at 7 bases. CDR3 length: 18 residues. Germline lookup yields CDR1 SGDLS and CDR2 YYNGEE. The V gene end was trimmed by 3 bases and the J gene end by 5 bases; junction bases not matched to a gene: 14. For the CDR3, the DNA is TGTGCCAGCAGCGAGGACAGGCGTATAGGGGCCTGGGCCAACGTCCTGACTTTC. Translation: CASSEDRRIGAWANVLTF.

V and J are TRBV6-5 and TRBJ2-3, with 9 bases matching TRBD1. The CDR3 runs to 15 residues. The J segment lost 4 bases and the V segment lost 4 bases, leaving 6 bases of the junction unmatched. Germline V gene data show CDR1 as MNHEY and CDR2 as SVGAGI. Here the CDR3 reads CASSLQGAWADTQYF. The CDR3 nucleotides read TGTGCCAGCAGTTTACAGGGGGCATGGGCAGATACGCAGTATTTT.

The chain is built from TRBV2 and TRBJ2-3; a weak D match, TRBD2 (7 bases). This CDR3 comprises 15 residues. CDR1 SNHLY and CDR2 FYNNEI come from the germline V gene. Trimming left V 4 bases short and J 1 base short, with 12 bases between. CDR3 amino acids: CASSGGGAGTDTQYF. For the CDR3, the DNA is TGTGCCAGCAGTGGAGGGGGGGCCGGCACAGATACGCAGTATTTT.

This clone was seen more than once but under ten times. This rearrangement joins TRBV19 to TRBJ2-7, with TRBD2 identical over 7 bases. With 5 bases clipped from V and 3 bases from J, the junction kept 4 bases outside the gene matches. CDR3 length: 13 amino acids. CDR1 is LNHDA and CDR2 is SQIVND in the germline V gene (reference sequence). For the CDR3, the DNA is TGTGCCAGTAGTGGGGAGCGGGACTACGAGCAGTACTTC. This gives the protein CASSGERDYEQYF.

The J gene is TRBJ2-7, the V gene TRBV27; a weak D match, TRBD1 (5 bases). Germline V gene data show CDR1 as MNHEY and CDR2 as SMNVEV (reference sequence). The V end was cut by 4 bases, the J end by 3 bases, with 13 bases between. The CDR3 runs 14 residues. The CDR3 region is CASSSLRGFYEQYF. DNA for the CDR3: TGTGCCAGCAGTTCCCTTAGGGGCTTCTACGAGCAGTACTTC.

Here the CDR3 DNA reads TGTGCCAGCAGCCAAGAACCAGCGGGAGGGCCCAACGAGCAGTACTTC. Translating it yields CASSQEPAGGPNEQYF. The chain recombines TRBV3-1 (or the pseudogene TRBV3-2) with TRBJ2-7; 10 bases agree with TRBD2. Germline loops: CDR1 LGHDT, CDR2 YNNKEL (reference sequence). The CDR3 length is 16 residues. The junction had 7 bases not matched to a gene; V was cut back by 0 bases and J by 5 bases.

The chain is built from TRBV21-1 and TRBJ1-2; the table's D call, TRBD1, has no DNA check behind it. TRBV21-1 is shown as a pseudogene. The CDR3 spans 15 residues. The CDR3 DNA reads TGTGCCAGCAGCAAAGTAAGAGCAGGGCCCAGTGGCTACACCTTC. Protein sequence: CASSKVRAGPSGYTF.

The genes are TRBV30 and TRBJ2-1, with 13 bases fitting TRBD2. CDR1 is GTSNPN, CDR2 SVGIG, per germline (reference sequence). The V and J ends lost 4 bases and 8 bases, in that order; junction bases with no gene match: 8. The length of the CDR3 is 15 residues. The CDR3 nucleotides read TGTGCCTGGATCATACTAGCGGGAGGGCTGGATGAGCAGTTCTTC. Encoded protein: CAWIILAGGLDEQFF.

This clone was observed a single time. CDR3: CASSPEGNHEQFF. Written as DNA, the CDR3 is TGTGCCAGCAGCCCTGAGGGCAACCATGAGCAGTTCTTC. This chain uses TRBV6-4 with TRBJ2-1; D might be TRBD2 (5 bases). CDR3 size: 13 residues. Trimming removed 6 bases from V and 8 bases from J, with 14 bases in between. Germline CDR1 and CDR2: MRHNA and SNTAGT.

This clone was seen just once. The chain recombines TRBV7-9 with TRBJ2-7; the match to TRBD1 covers 7 bases. Germline lookup yields CDR1 SEHNR and CDR2 FQNEAQ (reference sequence). CDR3 length: 16 amino acids. V lost 2 bases to trimming and J lost 2 bases; unmatched junction nucleotides: 9. The CDR3 reads CASSLLIDRVTYEQYF. DNA for the CDR3: TGTGCCAGCAGCTTATTAATTGACAGGGTGACCTACGAGCAGTACTTC. Variable domain in full (rest from reference TRBV7-9 and TRBJ2-7): DTGVSQNPRHKITKRGQNVTFRCDPISEHNRLYWYRQTLGQGPEFLTYFQNEAQLEKSRLLSDRFSAERPKGSFSTLEIQRTEQGDSAMYLCASSLLIDRVTYEQYFGPGTRLTVT.

This chain links TRBV6-5 with TRBJ1-1; D is ambiguous. The germline V gene encodes CDR1 MNHEY and CDR2 SVGAGI. This CDR3 spans 12 amino acids. V was trimmed by 9 bases and J by 1 base, leaving 9 bases between them. In DNA, the CDR3 is TGTGCCAGTGGGCTTGAGAACACTGAAGCTTTCTTT. It encodes CASGLENTEAFF.